The 17 T cell receptor beta chains reported below all come from one sample, sequenced in a study of Graves' ophthalmopathy and Graves' hyperthyroidism. Amplified material comprised TCR beta CDR3 regions derived from RNA transcripts. The workflow started with a first-round RT-PCR run with HTBI primers and then moved on to a second-round multiplex PCR. Using its own MiXCR run on the multiplex PCR reads, TCRdb lists one record per CDR3 protein. The table has 350,000 to 450,000 distinct CDR3 sequences, roughly 20% seen once. Sequenced input: peripheral blood. All receptors derive from a woman aged 18-29 years with stable Graves' hyperthyroidism.

This chain connects TRBV18 to TRBJ2-2; 8 nucleotides agree with TRBD2. The CDR3 covers 15 residues. Trimming removed 3 bases from V and 5 bases from J; junction bases left unmatched: 5. Germline V lookup: CDR1 KGHSH, CDR2 LQKENI. The CDR3 region has the DNA TGTGCCAGCTCACCTTCAGCGGGGGATACCGGGGAGCTGTTTTTT. Translating gives CASSPSAGDTGELFF. The entire variable domain, with the rest obtained from reference TRBV18 and TRBJ2-2, is as follows: NAGVMQNPRHLVRRRGQEARLRCSPMKGHSHVYWYRQLPEEGLKFMVYLQKENIIDESGMPKERFSAEFPKEGPSILRIQQVVRGDSAAYFCASSPSAGDTGELFFGEGSRLTVL.

The chain uses TRBV28 and TRBJ1-2, with 7 nucleotides matching TRBD1. The germline V gene has CDR1 MDHEN and CDR2 SYDVKM. The CDR3 contains 17 residues. Trimming cost V 5 bases and J 13 bases; bases outside gene matches: 25. The CDR3 sequence is CASSPRRRLTGKWSGTF. The CDR3 coding sequence is TGTGCCAGCAGTCCCCGGCGCAGACTGACAGGGAAATGGTCTGGCACCTTC.

This clonotype was observed many times. This rearrangement joins TRBV20-1 to TRBJ2-5; 7 positions agree with TRBD2. V shed 0 bases and J 5 bases; nucleotides not matched to a gene: 18. Per the germline V gene, CDR1 is DFQATT and CDR2 is SNEGSKA (reference sequence). The CDR3 contains 18 residues. The DNA of the CDR3 is TGCAGTGCTAGAGAATTCAGGAGGATAGCGGGCGGATCTGAGACCCAGTACTTC. It codes for CSAREFRRIAGGSETQYF.

A few counts support this clonotype. CDR3: CASSSLPGQGNYGYTF. Written as DNA, the CDR3 is TGTGCCAGCAGTTCCCTCCCGGGACAGGGGAACTATGGCTACACCTTC. V and J are TRBV6-5 and TRBJ1-2; TRBD1 matches 10 bases. Germline values: CDR1 MNHEY, CDR2 SVGAGI. The CDR3 sequence is 16 residues long. Trimming removed 4 bases from V and 2 bases from J; junction bases left unmatched: 7.

This clonotype has a count of ten or more. This chain connects TRBV12-3 or TRBV12-4 to TRBJ1-1, with a weak D call TRBD1 (5 bases). CDR3 length: 14 amino acids. V was pared by 3 bases and J by 1 base, with 9 bases between. Here the CDR3 reads CASSLGQSNTEAFF. CDR3 coding DNA: TGTGCCAGCAGTTTGGGGCAATCGAACACTGAAGCTTTCTTT.

This clonotype was seen ten or more times. The CDR3 loop is CASSLSQTTEAFF. DNA for the CDR3: TGTGCCAGCAGTTTATCGCAGACCACTGAAGCTTTCTTT. The chain employs TRBV27 and TRBJ1-1; D is undetermined. The V gene lost 0 bases and the J gene lost 4 bases, with 6 bases spanning the gap. The V gene's germline CDR1 is MNHEY and CDR2 SMNVEV (reference sequence). CDR3 length: 13 amino acids.

The chain couples TRBV10-1 to TRBJ2-2, with D possibly being TRBD1 (5 bases). The V gene's germline CDR1 is WNHNN and CDR2 SYGVQD (reference sequence). Trimming removed 6 bases from V and 7 bases from J, with 6 bases in between. This CDR3 spans 11 amino acids. This CDR3 is CASRRGGELFF. The CDR3 DNA reads as TGCGCCAGCAGAAGGGGCGGGGAGCTGTTTTTT.

The rearrangement links TRBV6-1 to TRBJ2-7; perhaps D is TRBD1 or TRBD2 (5 bases each). The CDR3 runs to 16 residues. The V gene lost 5 bases and the J gene lost 0 bases, with 17 bases spanning the gap. The germline gives CDR1 MNHNS, CDR2 SASEGT. The DNA for the CDR3 is TGTGCCAGCAGTACCTCCGGGGCAGCTAGCTCCTACGAGCAGTACTTC. Its protein is CASSTSGAASSYEQYF.

This clonotype has a count of ten or more. The rearrangement uses TRBV25-1 and TRBJ2-2, with 11 nucleotides matching TRBD2. The CDR3 length is 16 residues. Germline V gene data show CDR1 as MGHDK and CDR2 as SYGVNS. After removal of 6 bases from V and 5 bases from J, the junction contained 8 bases not matched to a gene. CDR3 protein: CASSISGGAWTGELFF. The CDR3 DNA is TGTGCCAGCAGCATTAGCGGGGGGGCTTGGACCGGGGAGCTGTTTTTT.

Here the CDR3 reads CSGQGDSNQPQHF. The DNA for the CDR3 is TGCAGTGGACAGGGGGATAGCAATCAGCCCCAGCATTTT. This sequence joins TRBV20-1 and TRBJ1-5; 9 bases match TRBD1. Trimming cost V 7 bases and J 0 bases; bases outside gene matches: 1. The V gene's germline CDR1 is DFQATT and CDR2 SNEGSKA (reference sequence). The CDR3 runs to 13 residues.

This clonotype came up many times. The rearrangement links TRBV7-2 to TRBJ2-7; D assignment may be TRBD1 or TRBD2 (5 bases each). CDR3 length equals 15 residues. The V end was cut by 6 bases, the J end by 6 bases, with 21 bases between. CDR1 SGHTA and CDR2 FQGNSA come from the germline V gene. The CDR3 region has the DNA TGTGCCAGCAGTCCGCTTGGGGGTACTCCTTTCGAGCAGTACTTC. This codes for CASSPLGGTPFEQYF.

The CDR3 is CASTTTGDSPLHF. The CDR3 DNA is TGTGCCAGCACTACAACAGGGGATTCACCCCTCCACTTT. V and J are TRBV27 and TRBJ1-6; TRBD1 matches at 7 bases. Germline V lookup: CDR1 MNHEY, CDR2 SMNVEV (reference sequence). The CDR3 is made up of 13 amino acids. The junction had 5 bases not matched to a gene; V was cut back by 7 bases and J by 8 bases.

V gene TRBV12-3 or TRBV12-4 combines with J gene TRBJ2-7, with 7 bases that match TRBD1. J gave up 0 bases and V 2 bases, and 22 bases lay outside the gene matches. The CDR3 is made up of 21 amino acids. The CDR3 loop is CASSLTTPRLRGHKSSYEQYF. The CDR3 nucleotides are TGTGCCAGCAGTTTAACAACGCCAAGACTAAGGGGGCACAAAAGCTCCTACGAGCAGTACTTC.

About this clonotype itself: Its ends do not fully match the called genes, so a read error is possible. This sequence joins TRBV6-1 and TRBJ1-1; no clear D gene. This CDR3 is 13 amino acids long. Germline V gives CDR1 MNHNS, CDR2 SASEGT. The CDR3 nucleotides are TGTGCCAGCAGTGTTATAGGATACACTGATGCTTTCTTT. It translates to CASSVIGYTDAFF.

The rearrangement links TRBV20-1 to TRBJ1-2, with 9 bases aligning to TRBD1. V dropped 5 bases and J dropped 4; count of bases not matched to a gene: 8. Germline assignment: CDR1 DFQATT and CDR2 SNEGSKA (reference sequence). This CDR3 spans 14 amino acids. CDR3 in amino acids: CSAVGQGESYGYTF. The CDR3 bases are TGCAGTGCTGTGGGACAGGGAGAAAGCTATGGCTACACCTTC.

The chain carries TRBV6-1 and TRBJ1-5; 7 positions agree with TRBD1. Germline values: CDR1 MNHNS, CDR2 SASEGT. After removal of 7 bases from V and 4 bases from J, the junction contained 10 bases not matched to a gene. CDR3 size: 15 residues. DNA for the CDR3: TGTGCCAGCACACCCTTACCGACAGGGAATCAGCCCCAGCATTTT. It translates to CASTPLPTGNQPQHF.

This clonotype appeared many times. Germline and junction disagree at one end, which may indicate a read error. CDR3 sequence: CASSVQGHNQPQHF. The CDR3 region has the DNA TGTGCCAGCAGTGTCCAGGGGCACAATCAACCCCAGCATTTT. The rearrangement joins TRBV12-3 or TRBV12-4 to TRBJ1-5; maybe TRBD1 (6 bases). The length of the CDR3 is 14 residues.